These 25 T cell receptor beta chains were sequenced from one sample in a study of shared clonotypes between healthy human individuals. Here immunoSEQ multiplex PCR was the method, and the copy in TCRdb shows in-frame clones only, minus some. Of roughly 2.2 million clones listed, approximately 95% were seen once; the top ten hold approximately 0.4%. Material: naive CD4+ T cells from PBMCs. Regarding subset: CD45RA+ positively selected. The receptors were gathered from a young man in good health. Some clones in this sample may be carry-over from other donors' samples.

This chain links TRBV11-2 with TRBJ1-1; D possibly corresponds to TRBD1 (5 bases). The V gene's germline CDR1 is SGHAT and CDR2 FQNNGV. The CDR3 extends over 14 amino acids. V was clipped by 5 bases and J by 4 bases, with 14 bases between them. CDR3 in DNA: TGTGCCAGCAGCCCCGGGCAGGGAAGCACTGAAGCTTTCTTT. Residues: CASSPGQGSTEAFF.

The rearrangement links TRBV18 to TRBJ1-4, with 9 nucleotides matching TRBD1. Losses at the gene ends were 2 bases for V and 6 bases for J; bases not matched to a gene: 10. CDR3 length: 17 residues. Germline V CDR1 and CDR2: KGHSH, LQKENI. Here the CDR3 reads CASSPAPIRDRDEKLFF. CDR3 sequence (DNA): TGTGCCAGCTCACCAGCGCCGATCCGGGACAGGGATGAAAAACTGTTTTTT.

As to this clone: Other DNA sequences in this specimen translate into the identical CDR3. The chain combines TRBV11-3 with TRBJ2-3; 9 bases agree with TRBD1. V shed 0 bases and J 3 bases; nucleotides not matched to a gene: 7. The CDR3 has 17 amino acids. CDR1 is SGHNT and CDR2 is YENEEA in the germline V gene. The CDR3 region is CASSLDGPGQGTDTQYF. Here the CDR3 DNA reads TGTGCCAGCAGCTTAGATGGTCCGGGACAGGGAACAGATACGCAGTATTTT.

The chain couples TRBV9 to TRBJ1-1; TRBD1 might be the D (5 bases). The germline V and J ends were trimmed by 4 bases and 0 bases, with 16 bases remaining between them. From germline, CDR1 is SGDLS and CDR2 YYNGEE. This CDR3 has 16 residues. This CDR3 reads CASSRDGGLMNTEAFF. The DNA for the CDR3 is TGTGCCAGCAGCCGGGACGGGGGACTTATGAACACTGAAGCTTTCTTT.

The chain employs TRBV18 and TRBJ2-7; D tentatively fits TRBD1 or TRBD2 (5 bases each). Between the trimmed V and J ends, which lost 0 bases and 7 bases, there was a span of 13 bases. Germline CDR1 and CDR2: KGHSH and LQKENI. The CDR3 consists of 14 residues. This chain's CDR3 is CASSPPAGAREQYF. CDR3 bases: TGTGCCAGCTCACCACCGGCCGGGGCGAGAGAGCAGTACTTC.

This clone was found once. V is TRBV29-1 and J is TRBJ2-3, with 8 bases aligning to TRBD2. Germline-derived CDR1 and CDR2 are SQVTM and ANQGSEA. The CDR3 sequence is 16 residues long. V gave up 1 base and J gave up 0 bases; unmatched junction bases: 6. The CDR3 reads CSVEVISGISTDTQYF. In DNA form, the CDR3 reads TGCAGCGTTGAAGTAATTAGCGGGATCAGCACAGATACGCAGTATTTT.

This rearrangement joins TRBV23-1 to TRBJ2-2; D is unresolved. TRBV23-1 is an open reading frame, and its role is uncertain. Trimming took 4 bases from V and 0 from J, leaving 9 bases between them. CDR3 length: 15 amino acids. The CDR3 sequence is CASSRSPANTGELFF. The CDR3 DNA follows: TGCGCCAGCAGTCGTTCGCCAGCGAACACCGGGGAGCTGTTTTTT.

The chain couples TRBV28 to TRBJ1-5; no clear D gene. Germline V lookup: CDR1 MDHEN, CDR2 SYDVKM. The V gene lost 6 bases and the J gene lost 2 bases, with 8 bases spanning the gap. This CDR3 spans 13 amino acids. The CDR3 sequence: CASRLDGNQPQHF. The CDR3 DNA reads as TGTGCCAGCAGATTAGACGGCAATCAGCCCCAGCATTTT.

The chain has TRBV28 and TRBJ2-7, with D unclear. Looked up from germline, CDR1 is MDHEN and CDR2 is SYDVKM. The CDR3 runs 12 residues. Trimming took off 6 bases at V and 7 bases at J, with 13 bases between the two ends. The CDR3 loop is CASRPAPGEQYF. The CDR3 DNA reads TGTGCCAGCAGGCCAGCCCCAGGTGAGCAGTACTTC.

V is TRBV18 and J is TRBJ2-6; D unclear. The CDR3 runs to 17 residues. Trimming took off 0 bases at V and 2 bases at J, with 11 bases between the two ends. Germline V CDR1 and CDR2: KGHSH, LQKENI. The CDR3 nucleotides are TGTGCCAGCTCACCACCGAACGGTTTGGCTGGGGCCAACGTCCTGACTTTC. It yields the protein CASSPPNGLAGANVLTF.

The chain has TRBV7-8 and TRBJ1-5, with D tentatively TRBD1 (5 bases). The V and J ends lost 5 bases and 7 bases respectively, with 12 bases between them. This CDR3 has 13 residues. Germline-derived CDR1 and CDR2 are SGHVS and FQNEAQ. The CDR3 DNA reads as TGTGCCAGCAGCCTACGGGGGGGACAGCCCCAGCATTTT. Its protein is CASSLRGGQPQHF.

The chain uses TRBV5-8 and TRBJ1-3, with a weak D call TRBD1 (5 bases). Germline V gene data show CDR1 as SGHTS and CDR2 as YDEGEE. This CDR3 is built from 17 residues. V was trimmed by 9 bases and J by 0 bases, leaving 22 bases between them. The CDR3 spells CATHLPAVGGSGNTIYF. The CDR3, as DNA: TGTGCCACCCACCTACCAGCAGTTGGGGGCTCTGGAAACACCATATATTTT. Using reference TRBV5-8 and TRBJ1-3 for the parts outside the CDR3, the full variable domain is EAGVTQSPTHLIKTRGQQATLRCSPISGHTSVYWYQQALGLGLQFLLWYDEGEERNRGNFPPRFSGRQFPNYSSELNVNALELEDSALYLCATHLPAVGGSGNTIYFGEGSWLTVV.

The chain is built from TRBV5-1 and TRBJ1-4; 10 bases are a match to TRBD1. The J segment lost 7 bases and the V segment lost 2 bases, leaving 5 bases of the junction unmatched. Per germline, CDR1 SGHRS and CDR2 YFSETQ. The CDR3 runs 15 residues. The CDR3 sequence: CASSLQRDRGEKLFF. The DNA for the CDR3 is TGCGCCAGCAGCTTACAACGGGACAGGGGTGAAAAACTGTTTTTT.

The chain has TRBV11-2 and TRBJ2-2; D might be TRBD1 (6 bases). The germline CDR1 and CDR2 sequences are SGHAT and FQNNGV. The CDR3 has 16 residues. The V and J ends lost 3 bases and 1 base respectively, with 12 bases between them. The CDR3 DNA is TGTGCCAGCAGCTTTTTGGGGGCAGGGAACACCGGGGAGCTGTTTTTT. Its translation: CASSFLGAGNTGELFF. Supplemented by reference TRBV11-2 and TRBJ2-2, the full variable domain reads EAGVAQSPRYKIIEKRQSVAFWCNPISGHATLYWYQQILGQGPKLLIQFQNNGVVDDSQLPKDRFSAERLKGVDSTLKIQPAKLEDSAVYLCASSFLGAGNTGELFFGEGSRLTVL.

J is TRBJ1-3 and V is TRBV2; 10 bases match TRBD1. The trim removed 1 base at V and 5 bases at J, leaving 5 bases unmatched. The CDR3 has 16 amino acids. Germline V gene sequence: CDR1 SNHLY, CDR2 FYNNEI. In nucleotides, the CDR3 is TGTGCCAGCAGTGAAGGGGGGGACAGGGGAAGAAACACCATATATTTT. Its translation is CASSEGGDRGRNTIYF. The full variable domain, rest sourced from reference TRBV2 and TRBJ1-3, is EPEVTQTPSHQVTQMGQEVILRCVPISNHLYFYWYRQILGQKVEFLVSFYNNEISEKSEIFDDQFSVERPDGSNFTLKIRSTKLEDSAMYFCASSEGGDRGRNTIYFGEGSWLTVV.

The chain links TRBV7-2 to TRBJ2-7; 8 bases match TRBD2. Looked up from germline, CDR1 is SGHTA and CDR2 is FQGNSA. CDR3 size: 15 residues. The junction had 10 bases not matched to a gene; V was cut back by 2 bases and J by 7 bases. CDR3: CASSLLGTRGEEQYF. Written as DNA, the CDR3 is TGTGCCAGCAGCTTATTGGGGACTAGGGGGGAAGAGCAGTACTTC.

This chain links TRBV18 with TRBJ1-5, with 8 bases lining up with TRBD1. The CDR3 totals 15 residues. Germline V gene lookup returns CDR1 KGHSH and CDR2 LQKENI. With V trimmed by 8 bases and J by 6 bases, 12 bases remained unmatched. CDR3 in amino acids: CASAGSGGFGQPQHF. The CDR3 DNA sequence: TGTGCCAGCGCCGGGTCAGGGGGCTTTGGTCAGCCCCAGCATTTT.

V and J are TRBV28 and TRBJ1-4; D unclear. Germline V lookup: CDR1 MDHEN, CDR2 SYDVKM. The V gene lost 3 bases and the J gene lost 4 bases, with 15 bases spanning the gap. The CDR3 contains 16 residues. CDR3 region: CASSFIANKYNEKLFF. The CDR3 DNA reads as TGTGCCAGCAGTTTCATCGCCAACAAATATAATGAAAAACTGTTTTTT.

In the case of this clone: Additional DNA sequences in this sample encode the identical CDR3. This chain links TRBV9 with TRBJ2-5; D is undetermined. Germline loops: CDR1 SGDLS, CDR2 YYNGEE. The CDR3 extends over 13 amino acids. Trimming cost V 0 bases and J 4 bases, with 7 bases left between them. For the CDR3, the DNA is TGTGCCAGCAGCGTAGTAGGTGGAGAGACCCAGTACTTC. Protein: CASSVVGGETQYF.

The rearrangement uses TRBV28 and TRBJ1-1, with D hard to call. The CDR3 totals 13 residues. The V gene lost 6 bases and the J gene lost 3 bases, with 11 bases spanning the gap. Germline CDR1 and CDR2: MDHEN and SYDVKM. DNA for the CDR3: TGTGCCAGCAGCTTGATTGAATACACTGAAGCTTTCTTT. Protein: CASSLIEYTEAFF.

The rearrangement uses TRBV28 and TRBJ1-1; 7 positions agree with TRBD1. Germline CDR1 and CDR2: MDHEN and SYDVKM. The V segment lost 3 bases and the J segment 4 bases; nucleotides outside the gene matches: 5. The CDR3 has 14 residues. The CDR3 DNA reads as TGTGCCAGCAGTTTTCTTGCAGGGGGCACTGAAGCTTTCTTT. Translation: CASSFLAGGTEAFF.

The chain combines TRBV28 with TRBJ2-3; D might be TRBD1 (7 bases). The germline V and J ends were trimmed by 5 bases and 2 bases, with 17 bases remaining between them. The germline gives CDR1 MDHEN, CDR2 SYDVKM. The CDR3 has 16 amino acids. CDR3 sequence (DNA): TGTGCCAGCAGTCCTCAGACAGGGACTCCCACAGATACGCAGTATTTT. Its protein is CASSPQTGTPTDTQYF.

J is TRBJ2-2 and V is TRBV27; weak D call: TRBD2 (6 bases). CDR3 size: 13 residues. Germline V gives CDR1 MNHEY, CDR2 SMNVEV (reference sequence). V lost 7 bases and J lost 5, with 11 bases in between. This CDR3 reads CASMTRGTGELFF. In DNA, the CDR3 is TGTGCCAGCATGACTAGGGGAACCGGGGAGCTGTTTTTT.

Worth noting for this clone: This same CDR3 is encoded by further DNA sequences in the sample. V is TRBV5-1 and J is TRBJ2-1, with TRBD1 identical over 7 bases. V shed 4 bases, J shed 4 bases, and the junction held 8 bases outside the gene matches. Germline values: CDR1 SGHRS, CDR2 YFSETQ. This CDR3 contains 15 residues. CDR3 residues: CASSPTGDGYNEQFF. The CDR3 DNA follows: TGCGCCAGCAGCCCAACAGGGGATGGGTACAATGAGCAGTTCTTC.

This chain uses TRBV28 with TRBJ2-7, with D possibly called TRBD1 or TRBD2 (5 bases each). With 7 bases removed from V and 4 bases from J, the gap between germline ends came to 20 bases. The CDR3 consists of 15 residues. Germline assignment: CDR1 MDHEN and CDR2 SYDVKM. This chain's CDR3 is CASNPGQLGTYEQYF. The CDR3 nucleotides read TGTGCCAGCAATCCCGGACAACTCGGGACGTACGAGCAGTACTTC.